The present entry profiles one T cell receptor beta chain with its context. J was trimmed by 2 bases and V by 1 base; bases with no gene match: 4. This CDR3 comprises 17 residues. The germline V gene encodes CDR1 SGHDN and CDR2 FVKESK. The record originates from a study of control samples from healthy donors and cancer patients. The assay was immunoSEQ multiplex PCR, and TCRdb's table has in-frame clones only and misses some. There are 200,000 or so clones in the sample; roughly 94% occur only once, and about 1.6% lies in the top ten. The receptor comes from a man aged 50-60 years in good health. This chain connects TRBV14 to TRBJ1-6, with 8 bases that match TRBD1. The sample comprised blood. In DNA form, the CDR3 reads TGTGCCAGCAGCCAAGTATTGACAGGGGCCTATAATTCACCCCTCCACTTT. It specifies CASSQVLTGAYNSPLHF.